These 14 T cell receptor beta chains were sequenced from one sample in a study of cytomegalovirus exposure and HLA in healthy donors. It was with 60 Vbeta and 13 Jbeta primers that the PCR ran. Only in-frame clones appear in the TCRdb table, and some are missing; sequencing was by immunoSEQ multiplex PCR. The data hold about 160,000 clones, with about three quarters observed a single time. The specimen sequenced was PBMCs. The source is a woman in her forties or fifties in good health and CMV-seropositive.

Written as DNA, the CDR3 is TGTGCCACCACGACTTTGAGCTCCTACAATGAGCAGTTCTTC. Its protein is CATTTLSSYNEQFF. The chain carries TRBV6-1 and TRBJ2-1, with no clear D. Germline lookup yields CDR1 MNHNS and CDR2 SASEGT. The CDR3 covers 14 residues. V gave up 10 bases and J gave up 0 bases, with 13 bases separating them.

This chain connects TRBV4-1 to TRBJ2-1; 11 bases map to TRBD2. This CDR3 contains 16 residues. The V gene's germline CDR1 is MGHRA and CDR2 YSYEKL. V lost 1 base to trimming and J lost 9 bases; unmatched junction nucleotides: 8. In nucleotides, the CDR3 is TGCGCCAGCAGCCAAGTGGTAGCGGGGGGGCCAAGTGAGCAGTTCTTC. This codes for CASSQVVAGGPSEQFF.

This clone was seen a handful of times. This chain connects TRBV21-1 to TRBJ1-5; TRBD1 is the table's D call, not checked against the DNA. TRBV21-1 is a pseudogene. The CDR3 has 20 amino acids. The CDR3: CASSTWGQGERRPNNQPQHF. The CDR3, as DNA: TGTGCCAGCAGCACCTGGGGACAGGGTGAGAGGAGGCCTAACAATCAGCCCCAGCATTTT.

V and J are TRBV29-1 and TRBJ2-6, with 9 bases that match TRBD1. Per germline, CDR1 SQVTM and CDR2 ANQGSEA. With 4 bases clipped from V and 1 base from J, the junction kept 2 bases outside the gene matches. The CDR3 consists of 15 residues. CDR3 region: CSVATGGSGANVLTF. CDR3 sequence (DNA): TGCAGCGTTGCGACAGGGGGGTCTGGGGCCAACGTCCTGACTTTC.

This sequence joins TRBV30 and TRBJ2-7; 7 bases match TRBD2. This CDR3 contains 14 residues. The germline V gene has CDR1 GTSNPN and CDR2 SVGIG (reference sequence). The trim removed 0 bases at V and 10 bases at J, leaving 12 bases unmatched. The CDR3 coding sequence is TGTGCCTGGAGTGTACTCGGGACCGCGGGGGATCAGTACTTC. It translates to CAWSVLGTAGDQYF. The full variable domain, rest sourced from reference TRBV30 and TRBJ2-7, is SQTIHQWPATLVQPVGSPLSLECTVEGTSNPNLYWYRQAAGRGLQLLFYSVGIGQISSEVPQNLSASRPQDRQFILSSKKLLLSDSGFYLCAWSVLGTAGDQYFGPGTRLTVT.

The V and J genes are TRBV4-2 and TRBJ2-2, with 14 bases fitting TRBD2. The germline CDR1 and CDR2 sequences are LGHNA and YNFKEQ. The V gene end was trimmed by 4 bases and the J gene end by 3 bases; junction bases not matched to a gene: 4. The CDR3 length is 17 residues. The CDR3 spells CASSRGTSGRDTGELFF. The CDR3 DNA reads as TGTGCCAGCAGCCGTGGGACTAGCGGGAGAGACACCGGGGAGCTGTTTTTT.

The rearrangement links TRBV30 to TRBJ1-1; TRBD1 matches 9 bases. V lost 1 base and J lost 1; bases outside the gene matches: 4. The CDR3 spans 15 residues. In germline, CDR1 is GTSNPN, CDR2 SVGIG (reference sequence). This CDR3 reads CAWSAQGQGNTEAFF. The CDR3 DNA sequence: TGTGCCTGGAGTGCACAGGGACAGGGGAACACTGAAGCTTTCTTT.

V usage is TRBV7-9 and J usage is TRBJ2-1; 12 bases map to TRBD2. The V gene end was trimmed by 10 bases and the J gene end by 6 bases; junction bases not matched to a gene: 10. The germline CDR1 and CDR2 sequences are SEHNR and FQNEAQ (reference sequence). The CDR3 length is 15 residues. The CDR3: CATVLSSGGANEQFF. CDR3 in DNA: TGTGCCACCGTCCTTTCTAGCGGGGGGGCCAATGAGCAGTTCTTC.

The chain employs TRBV19 and TRBJ2-2; 7 bases line up with TRBD1. With 7 bases clipped from V and 0 bases from J, the junction kept 8 bases outside the gene matches. In germline, CDR1 is LNHDA, CDR2 SQIVND (reference sequence). This CDR3 contains 16 residues. CDR3 in DNA: TGTGCCAGTACCCCCAGGGGGAACTCGAACACCGGGGAGCTGTTTTTT. Translation: CASTPRGNSNTGELFF.

The genes are TRBV11-2 and TRBJ2-4; 8 bases map to TRBD2. V trimming: 10 bases; J trimming: 8 bases; junction bases outside the gene matches: 13. Per the germline V gene, CDR1 is SGHAT and CDR2 is FQNNGV. The CDR3 consists of 14 residues. The CDR3 DNA reads TGTGCCACCAACCCCACGGGAGGGCCCTACATTCAGTACTTC. Its translation: CATNPTGGPYIQYF.

The chain recombines TRBV19 with TRBJ2-1, with unresolved D. The V and J ends lost 3 bases and 3 bases respectively, with 6 bases between them. CDR1 and CDR2 (germline): LNHDA, SQIVND (reference sequence). The CDR3 runs 13 residues. The CDR3 loop reads CASSIGVYNEQFF. The CDR3 bases are TGTGCCAGTAGTATTGGAGTCTACAATGAGCAGTTCTTC. Complete variable domain (other parts from reference TRBV19 and TRBJ2-1): DGGITQSPKYLFRKEGQNVTLSCEQNLNHDAMYWYRQDPGQGLRLIYYSQIVNDFQKGDIAEGYSVSREKKESFPLTVTSAQKNPTAFYLCASSIGVYNEQFFGPGTRLTVL.

The rearrangement uses TRBV2 and TRBJ2-7, with D maybe TRBD1 (6 bases). The CDR3 runs 14 residues. V lost 10 bases and J 1 base, leaving 17 bases between the germline ends. Per the germline V gene, CDR1 is SNHLY and CDR2 is FYNNEI. The CDR3 sequence is CANGRDQGSYEQYF. DNA for the CDR3: TGTGCCAACGGTAGGGACCAGGGGTCCTACGAGCAGTACTTC.

This clone was observed a handful of times. The chain links TRBV7-2 to TRBJ1-1; possibly TRBD1 for D (6 bases). With 5 bases removed from V and 10 bases from J, the gap between germline ends came to 23 bases. CDR3 length: 15 residues. Germline CDR1 reads SGHTA; CDR2 reads FQGNSA. The CDR3 DNA sequence: TGTGCCAGCAGCCCCCGTCGATCTGGAGCGGGGGCAGCTTTCTTT. Translated, it gives CASSPRRSGAGAAFF.

This CDR3 is CAVSVGSSYEQYF. CDR3 bases: TGTGCCGTTTCTGTCGGGTCTTCCTACGAGCAGTACTTC. The genes are TRBV7-9 and TRBJ2-7, with D hard to call. Germline lookup yields CDR1 SEHNR and CDR2 FQNEAQ (reference sequence). The germline V and J ends were trimmed by 11 bases and 1 base, with 15 bases remaining between them. This CDR3 comprises 13 residues.